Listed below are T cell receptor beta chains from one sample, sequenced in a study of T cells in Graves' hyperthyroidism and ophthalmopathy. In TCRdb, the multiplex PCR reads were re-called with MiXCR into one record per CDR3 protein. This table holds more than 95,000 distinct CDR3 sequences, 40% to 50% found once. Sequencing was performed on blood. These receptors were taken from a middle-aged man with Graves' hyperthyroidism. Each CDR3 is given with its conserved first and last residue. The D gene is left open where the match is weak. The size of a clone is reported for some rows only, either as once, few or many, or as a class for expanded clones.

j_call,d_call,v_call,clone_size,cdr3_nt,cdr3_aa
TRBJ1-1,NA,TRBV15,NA,TGTGCCACCAGCAGAGATCCTCGGAACACTGAAGCTTTCTTT,CATSRDPRNTEAFF
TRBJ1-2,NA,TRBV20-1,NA,TGCAGTGCTAGGGTGGGGAACTATGGCTACACCTTC,CSARVGNYGYTF
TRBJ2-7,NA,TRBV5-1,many,TGCGCCAGCAGCTTAGGGCAGGAGGTCCACGAGCAGTACTTC,CASSLGQEVHEQYF
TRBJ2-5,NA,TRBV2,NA,TGTGCCAGCAGTGAATGGAAGGGAGAGACCCAGTACTTC,CASSEWKGETQYF
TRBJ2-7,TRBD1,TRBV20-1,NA,TGTAGTGCCCCCCGGACAGGAAACTACAAGCAGTACTTC,CSAPRTGNYKQYF
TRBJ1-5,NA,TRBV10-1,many,TGCGCCAGCAGTGCGACTGGGCAGCCCCAGCATTTT,CASSATGQPQHF
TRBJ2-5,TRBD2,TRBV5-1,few,TGCGCCAGCAGACTAGCGGCTCAAGAGACCCAGTACTTC,CASRLAAQETQYF
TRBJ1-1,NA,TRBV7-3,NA,TGTGCCAGCAGCTTTACAGGGCAATCCGGAGCTTTCTTT,CASSFTGQSGAFF
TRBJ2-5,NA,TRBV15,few,TGTGCCACCAGCAGAGTTAGGGAACAGTACTTC,CATSRVREQYF
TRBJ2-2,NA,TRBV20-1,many,TGCAGTGCTAGGGATTCAGTCACCGGGGAGCTGTTTTTT,CSARDSVTGELFF
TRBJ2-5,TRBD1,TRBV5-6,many,TGTGCCAGCAGACAGGGGAACCAAGAGACCCAGTACTTC,CASRQGNQETQYF